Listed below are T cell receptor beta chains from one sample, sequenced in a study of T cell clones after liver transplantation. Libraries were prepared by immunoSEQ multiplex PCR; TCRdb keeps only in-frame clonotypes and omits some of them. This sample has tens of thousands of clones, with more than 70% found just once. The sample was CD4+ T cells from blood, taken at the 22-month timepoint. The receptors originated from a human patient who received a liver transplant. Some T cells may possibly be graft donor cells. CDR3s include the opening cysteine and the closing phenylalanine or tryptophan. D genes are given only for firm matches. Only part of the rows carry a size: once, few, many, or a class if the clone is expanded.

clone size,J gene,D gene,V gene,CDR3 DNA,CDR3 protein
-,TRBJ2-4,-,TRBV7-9,TGTGCCAGCAGCCCCGGGGACCGGCAAGCCAAAAACATTCAGTACTTC,CASSPGDRQAKNIQYF
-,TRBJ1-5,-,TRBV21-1,TGTGCCAGCAGCAAACCCACACGGACAGGGGGTGATAGCAATCAGCCCCAGCATTTT,CASSKPTRTGGDSNQPQHF
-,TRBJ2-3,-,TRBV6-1,TGTGCCAGCAGTGATTTTGGGGGCCGGGGAGATACGCAGTATTTT,CASSDFGGRGDTQYF
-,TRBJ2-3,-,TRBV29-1,TGCAGCGTTGACGGGGTCCAGGGATTAGATACGCAGTATTTT,CSVDGVQGLDTQYF
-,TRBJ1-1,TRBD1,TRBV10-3,TGTGCCATCAGGGGACAGGGAGGTGAAGCTTTCTTT,CAIRGQGGEAFF
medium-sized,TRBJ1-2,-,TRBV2,TGTGCCAGCAGATCCTATGGCTACACCTTC,CASRSYGYTF
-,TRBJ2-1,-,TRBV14,TGTGCCAGCAGCCGGGGTTGGGGTTCTCCTGAGCAGTTCTTC,CASSRGWGSPEQFF
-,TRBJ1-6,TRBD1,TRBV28,TGTGCCAGCAGTAAACGACAGGGAGGTCCTAATTCACCCCTCCACTTT,CASSKRQGGPNSPLHF
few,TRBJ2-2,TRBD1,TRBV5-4,TGTGCCAGCAGCAGTTTGACAGGGTCCTCCGGGGAGCTGTTTTTT,CASSSLTGSSGELFF
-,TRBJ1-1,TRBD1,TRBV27,TGTGCCAGCAGTCCGAATCCCGACAGGGTCGGCACTGAAGCTTTCTTT,CASSPNPDRVGTEAFF
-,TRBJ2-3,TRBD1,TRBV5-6,TGTGCCAGCAGCTTGTTCGGCTTGGACAGGGATAAAGATACGCAGTATTTT,CASSLFGLDRDKDTQYF
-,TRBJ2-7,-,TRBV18,TGTGCCAGCTCACCACGGCCTACTTACGAGCAGTACTTC,CASSPRPTYEQYF
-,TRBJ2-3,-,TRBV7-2,TGTGCCAGTCGCAACACAGATACGCAGTATTTT,CASRNTDTQYF
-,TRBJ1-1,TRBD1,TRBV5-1,TGCGCCAGCAGCTTGACTACAGGGGCGCGGGAAGCTTTCTTT,CASSLTTGAREAFF
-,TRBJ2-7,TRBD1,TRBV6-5,TGTGCCAGCACAGTAAACAGGGGGCACGAGCAGTACTTC,CASTVNRGHEQYF
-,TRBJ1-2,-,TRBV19,TGTGCCAGTAGTGGTCCTTCACGGGGATTCTATGGCTACACCTTC,CASSGPSRGFYGYTF
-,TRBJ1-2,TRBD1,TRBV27,TGTGCCAGCAGCTGGGACAGGGGAGAGGGTGGCTACACCTTC,CASSWDRGEGGYTF
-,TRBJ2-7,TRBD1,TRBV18,TGTGCCAGCTCACCCGACAGGGCCCGGGCGCAGTACTTC,CASSPDRARAQYF
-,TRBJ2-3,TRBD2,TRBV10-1,TGCGCCAGCAGTCCGAGCGGGGGGCTTCAACAGTATTTT,CASSPSGGLQQYF
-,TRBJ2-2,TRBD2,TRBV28,TGTGCCAGCAGTCTGACTAGCGGGGGGGGAAGAGGGGAGCTGTTTTTT,CASSLTSGGGRGELFF
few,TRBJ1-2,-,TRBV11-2,TGTGCCAGCAGCTCATTAACCATGGGGGGCTACACCTTC,CASSSLTMGGYTF
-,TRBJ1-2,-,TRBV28,TGTGCCAGCAGTGGGGGGGAGGGGCCGAACTATGGCTACACCTTC,CASSGGEGPNYGYTF
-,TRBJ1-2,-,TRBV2,TGTGCCAGCAGGGTTTCCGGCGTAAATGGCTACACCTTC,CASRVSGVNGYTF
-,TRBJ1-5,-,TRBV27,TGTGCCAGCAGTCCCACACCACAGACCAATCAGCCCCAGCATTTT,CASSPTPQTNQPQHF
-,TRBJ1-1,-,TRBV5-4,TGTGCCAGCAGCTTGGGGGCAGGGCGACCCACTGAAGCTTTCTTT,CASSLGAGRPTEAFF
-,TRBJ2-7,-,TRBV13,TGTGCCAGCAGCCAAAGGGGGACTGGAGCCTACGAGCAGTACTTC,CASSQRGTGAYEQYF
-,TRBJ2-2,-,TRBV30,TGTGCCTGGAGTGTATACGGGGGGAACACCGGGGAGCTGTTTTTT,CAWSVYGGNTGELFF
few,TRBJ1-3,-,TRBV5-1,TGCGCCAGCAGCAACCCCGGGATTTCTGGAAACACCATATATTTT,CASSNPGISGNTIYF
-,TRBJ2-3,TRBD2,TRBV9,TGTGCCAGCAGCGTACGCGGGGGGCTGAGCACAGATACGCAGTATTTT,CASSVRGGLSTDTQYF
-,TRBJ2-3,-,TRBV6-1,TGTGCCAGCAGGGGACTCTACACAGATACGCAGTATTTT,CASRGLYTDTQYF
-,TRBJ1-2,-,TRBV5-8,TGTGCCAGCAGCTCACCGGGGACATACTTGATTAACTATGGCTACACCTTC,CASSSPGTYLINYGYTF
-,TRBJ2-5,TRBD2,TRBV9,TGTGCCAGCAGCGTAGCGGGACTACACCAAGAGACCCAGTACTTC,CASSVAGLHQETQYF
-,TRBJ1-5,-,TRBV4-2,TGTGCCAGCAGCCAAGGGGGGAACAATCAGCCCCAGCATTTT,CASSQGGNNQPQHF
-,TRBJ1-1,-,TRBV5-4,TGTGCCAGCAGCTTGAATCAGGGTACTGAAGCTTTCTTT,CASSLNQGTEAFF
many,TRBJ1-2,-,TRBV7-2,TGTGCCAGCAGCTTCCAGGGTCGAACCTATGGCTACACCTTC,CASSFQGRTYGYTF
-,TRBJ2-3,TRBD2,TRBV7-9,TGTGCCAGCAGCCGCAGCGGGAACACAGATACGCAGTATTTT,CASSRSGNTDTQYF
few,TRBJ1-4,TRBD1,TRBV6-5,TGTGCCAGCAGTACAGGGGGCCTAATGAGGAAACTGTTTTTT,CASSTGGLMRKLFF
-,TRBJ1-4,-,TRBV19,TGTGCCAGTAGCCTTATGGACAGCATAAATGAAAAACTGTTTTTT,CASSLMDSINEKLFF
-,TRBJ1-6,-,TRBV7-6,TGTGCCAGCAGCTTAAGTAGTAATTCACCCCTCCACTTT,CASSLSSNSPLHF
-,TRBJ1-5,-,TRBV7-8,TGTGCCAGCAGCTTTGAAGGGAGTTATAGCAATCAGCCCCAGCATTTT,CASSFEGSYSNQPQHF
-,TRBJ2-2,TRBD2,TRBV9,TGTGCCAGCAGCGTACAAGCGGGAGACACCGGGGAGCTGTTTTTT,CASSVQAGDTGELFF
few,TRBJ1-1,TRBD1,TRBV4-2,TGTGCCAGCAGCCGCCCAGGGGGGATGAACACTGAAGCTTTCTTT,CASSRPGGMNTEAFF
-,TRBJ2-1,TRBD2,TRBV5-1,TGCGCCAGCAGCTCACTAGCGGGAACGTACAATGAGCAGTTCTTC,CASSSLAGTYNEQFF
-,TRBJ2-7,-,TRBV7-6,TGTGCCAGCAGCTTAGCTAACGAGCAGTACTTC,CASSLANEQYF
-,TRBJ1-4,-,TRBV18,TGTGCCAGCTCCGGTGGCACGGCAACTAATGAAAAACTGTTTTTT,CASSGGTATNEKLFF
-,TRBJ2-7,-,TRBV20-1,TGCAGTGCTAGAGAAGGGGCCGGGCAGTACTTC,CSAREGAGQYF
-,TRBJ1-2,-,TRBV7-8,TGTGCCAGCAGCCCCCGGGCGACAGTCTATGGCTACACCTTC,CASSPRATVYGYTF
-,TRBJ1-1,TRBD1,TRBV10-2,TGCGCCAGCGGGGAGGGGGCGCAGGGCACTGAAGCTTTCTTT,CASGEGAQGTEAFF
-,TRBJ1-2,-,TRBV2,TGTGCCAGCAGTGACGGCTTCTATGGCTACACCTTC,CASSDGFYGYTF
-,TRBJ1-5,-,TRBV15,TGTGCCACCAGCAGAGATCTGGGGGAGGGGCAGCCCCAGCATTTT,CATSRDLGEGQPQHF
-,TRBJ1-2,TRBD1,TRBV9,TGTGCCAGCAGCGAGGGGGCGGGCAGGGCAACTTTTGGCTACACCTTC,CASSEGAGRATFGYTF
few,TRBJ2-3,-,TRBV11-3,TGTGCCAGCAGCTTAGACCGGAGAGATACGCAGTATTTT,CASSLDRRDTQYF
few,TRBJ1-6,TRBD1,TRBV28,TGTGCCAGCAGTTCAAAGGACAGGGGGTATAATTCACCCCTCCACTTT,CASSSKDRGYNSPLHF
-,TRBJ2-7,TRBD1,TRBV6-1,TGTGCCAGCAACCTCAGGACAGGTTACGAGCAGTACTTC,CASNLRTGYEQYF
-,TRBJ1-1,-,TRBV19,TGTGCCAGTACCGATCCCCTAGGGTTACCGGAAGCTTTCTTT,CASTDPLGLPEAFF